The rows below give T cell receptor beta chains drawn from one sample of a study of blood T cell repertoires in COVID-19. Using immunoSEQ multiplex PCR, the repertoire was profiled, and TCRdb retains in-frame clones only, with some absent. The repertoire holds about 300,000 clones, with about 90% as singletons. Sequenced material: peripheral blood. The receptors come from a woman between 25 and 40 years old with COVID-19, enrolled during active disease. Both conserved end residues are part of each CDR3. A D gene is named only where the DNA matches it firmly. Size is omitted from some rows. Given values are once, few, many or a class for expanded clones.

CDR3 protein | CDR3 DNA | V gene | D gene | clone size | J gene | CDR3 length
CASSRDIFGELFF | TGTGCCAGTAGTCGGGACATCTTCGGGGAGCTGTTTTTT | TRBV19 | - | - | TRBJ2-2 | 13
CASSEQGAGELFF | TGTGCCAGCAGCGAACAGGGGGCCGGGGAGCTGTTTTTT | TRBV7-9 | TRBD1 | - | TRBJ2-2 | 13
CASSLGQANSPLHF | TGCGCCAGCAGCCTGGGACAGGCTAATTCACCCCTCCACTTT | TRBV5-1 | TRBD1 | - | TRBJ1-6 | 14
CASSGTGGYSPLHF | TGTGCCTCGAGCGGGACAGGGGGCTACTCACCCCTCCACTTT | TRBV30 | TRBD1 | - | TRBJ1-6 | 14
CATTENFSLGTGGQPQHF | TGTGCCACCACCGAGAATTTTTCCCTGGGGACAGGGGGCCAGCCCCAGCATTTT | TRBV6-4 | TRBD1 | - | TRBJ1-5 | 18
CASSLTGGGGEKLFF | TGTGCCAGCAGCCTAACAGGGGGCGGAGGTGAAAAACTGTTTTTT | TRBV7-9 | TRBD1 | few | TRBJ1-4 | 15
CASSISRRGEQYF | TGTGCCAGTAGTATATCACGTCGGGGGGAGCAGTACTTC | TRBV19 | - | - | TRBJ2-7 | 13
CASSLGTSYGYTF | TGTGCCAGCAGTTTGGGCACTTCCTATGGCTACACCTTC | TRBV12-3/TRBV12-4 | - | - | TRBJ1-2 | 13
CASSQESGTGHDRGENEKLFF | TGTGCCAGCAGCCAAGAATCCGGGACAGGGCATGATCGGGGTGAGAATGAAAAACTGTTTTTT | TRBV3-1/TRBV3-2 | TRBD1 | - | TRBJ1-4 | 21
CASSFGGGSNQPQHF | TGTGCCAGCAGTTTCGGGGGAGGGAGCAATCAGCCCCAGCATTTT | TRBV28 | - | - | TRBJ1-5 | 15
CASSQAGTGANVLTF | TGCGCCAGCAGCCAAGCCGGGACTGGGGCCAACGTCCTGACTTTC | TRBV4-1 | - | - | TRBJ2-6 | 15
CASSHRTSGEETQYF | TGTGCCAGCAGCCACCGGACTAGCGGGGAAGAGACCCAGTACTTC | TRBV11-3 | TRBD2 | once | TRBJ2-5 | 15
CASSLGVRGYTGELFF | TGTGCCAGCAGCTTGGGGGTGCGGGGGTACACCGGGGAGCTGTTTTTT | TRBV5-4 | TRBD2 | - | TRBJ2-2 | 16
CASSPPGSTEAFF | TGTGCCAGCAGTCCCCCCGGGTCCACTGAAGCTTTCTTT | TRBV6-5 | - | - | TRBJ1-1 | 13
CASSSSFGVPDTQYF | TGTGCCAGCAGTTCGTCCTTCGGGGTCCCAGATACGCAGTATTTT | TRBV6-6 | - | - | TRBJ2-3 | 15
CASSGVGATSTDTQYF | TGTGCCAGCAGTGGGGTGGGGGCGACTAGCACAGATACGCAGTATTTT | TRBV2 | - | - | TRBJ2-3 | 16
CASNDLRWDRNTEAFF | TGTGCCAGCAACGACCTTCGGTGGGACAGGAACACTGAAGCTTTCTTT | TRBV2 | TRBD1 | - | TRBJ1-1 | 16
CASSLQRGHTGELFF | TGCGCCAGCAGCTTGCAGCGGGGGCACACCGGGGAGCTGTTTTTT | TRBV5-1 | TRBD2 | few | TRBJ2-2 | 15
CASSLPHNWRDSYNEQFF | TGTGCCAGCAGCTTGCCCCATAATTGGAGGGATAGCTACAATGAGCAGTTCTTC | TRBV5-6 | - | - | TRBJ2-1 | 18
CASSLQAGGSYEQYF | TGTGCCAGCAGCCTTCAAGCGGGGGGATCCTACGAGCAGTACTTC | TRBV7-3 | TRBD2 | once | TRBJ2-7 | 15
CASSFTQGGNTEAFF | TGTGCCAGCAGCTTTACTCAGGGCGGGAACACTGAAGCTTTCTTT | TRBV7-9 | - | - | TRBJ1-1 | 15
CASSQARTGMNTEAFF | TGCGCCAGCAGCCAAGCTAGGACAGGGATGAACACTGAAGCTTTCTTT | TRBV4-1 | TRBD1 | - | TRBJ1-1 | 16
CASSQPGQGTYGYTF | TGCGCCAGCAGCCAACCGGGACAGGGGACCTATGGCTACACCTTC | TRBV4-1 | TRBD1 | few | TRBJ1-2 | 15
CASSPLAGGNYNEQFF | TGTGCCAGCAGCCCTTTAGCGGGGGGAAACTACAATGAGCAGTTCTTC | TRBV9 | TRBD2 | - | TRBJ2-1 | 16
CASSSGFSYNSPLHF | TGTGCCAGCAGCTCAGGGTTTTCCTATAATTCACCCCTCCACTTT | TRBV7-8 | - | - | TRBJ1-6 | 15
CSAGADGHF | TGCAGTGCTGGGGCCGACGGACACTTT | TRBV20-1 | - | - | TRBJ1-6 | 9
CASSFRQGSNEQFF | TGTGCCAGCAGCTTTAGACAGGGGAGCAATGAGCAGTTCTTC | TRBV7-2 | TRBD1 | - | TRBJ2-1 | 14
CASSLAGQGNEQFF | TGTGCCAGCAGCTTAGCGGGCCAGGGGAATGAGCAGTTCTTC | TRBV7-2 | - | - | TRBJ2-1 | 14